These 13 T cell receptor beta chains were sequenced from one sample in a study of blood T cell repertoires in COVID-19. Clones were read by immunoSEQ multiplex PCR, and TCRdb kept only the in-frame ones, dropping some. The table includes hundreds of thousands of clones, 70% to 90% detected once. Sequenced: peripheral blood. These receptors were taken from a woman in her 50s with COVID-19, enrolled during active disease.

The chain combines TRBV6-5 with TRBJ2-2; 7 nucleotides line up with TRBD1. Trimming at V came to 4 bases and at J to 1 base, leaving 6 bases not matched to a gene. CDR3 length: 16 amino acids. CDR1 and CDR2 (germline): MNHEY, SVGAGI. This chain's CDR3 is CASSSKGTVNTGELFF. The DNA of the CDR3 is TGTGCCAGCAGTTCCAAAGGGACAGTGAACACCGGGGAGCTGTTTTTT.

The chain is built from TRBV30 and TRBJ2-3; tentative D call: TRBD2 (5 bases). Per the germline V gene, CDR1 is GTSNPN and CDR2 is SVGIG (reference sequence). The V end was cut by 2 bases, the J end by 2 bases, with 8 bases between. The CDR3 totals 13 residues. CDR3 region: CAWSRGNTDTQYF. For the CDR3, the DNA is TGTGCCTGGAGTCGAGGGAACACAGATACGCAGTATTTT.

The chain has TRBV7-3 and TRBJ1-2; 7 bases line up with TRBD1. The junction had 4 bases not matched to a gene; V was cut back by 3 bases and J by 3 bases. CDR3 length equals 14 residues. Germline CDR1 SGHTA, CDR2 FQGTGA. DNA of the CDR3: TGTGCCAGCAGCTTCCCAGGGACAGACTATGGCTACACCTTC. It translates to CASSFPGTDYGYTF.

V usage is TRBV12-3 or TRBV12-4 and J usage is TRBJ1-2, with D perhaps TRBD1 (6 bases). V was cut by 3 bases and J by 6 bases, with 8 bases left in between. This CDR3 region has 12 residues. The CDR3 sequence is CASSFRGNGYTF. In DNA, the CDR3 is TGTGCCAGCAGTTTCAGGGGAAATGGCTACACCTTC.

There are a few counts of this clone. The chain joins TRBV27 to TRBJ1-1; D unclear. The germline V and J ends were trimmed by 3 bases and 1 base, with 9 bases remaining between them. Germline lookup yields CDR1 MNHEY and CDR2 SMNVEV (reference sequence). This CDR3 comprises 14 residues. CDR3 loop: CASSLAFRNTEAFF. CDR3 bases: TGTGCCAGCAGTTTGGCCTTCCGGAACACTGAAGCTTTCTTT.

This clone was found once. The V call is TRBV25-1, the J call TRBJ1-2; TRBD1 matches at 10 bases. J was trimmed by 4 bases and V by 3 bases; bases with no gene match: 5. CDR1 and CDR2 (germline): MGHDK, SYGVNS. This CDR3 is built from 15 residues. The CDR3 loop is CASSDMDRGTYGYTF. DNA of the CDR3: TGTGCCAGCAGTGATATGGACAGGGGGACCTATGGCTACACCTTC.

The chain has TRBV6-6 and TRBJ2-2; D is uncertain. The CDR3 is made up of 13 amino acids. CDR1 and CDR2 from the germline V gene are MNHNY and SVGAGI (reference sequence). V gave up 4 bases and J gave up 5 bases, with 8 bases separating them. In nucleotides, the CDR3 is TGTGCCAGCAGTTCTGACTTAACCGGGGAGCTGTTTTTT. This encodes CASSSDLTGELFF.

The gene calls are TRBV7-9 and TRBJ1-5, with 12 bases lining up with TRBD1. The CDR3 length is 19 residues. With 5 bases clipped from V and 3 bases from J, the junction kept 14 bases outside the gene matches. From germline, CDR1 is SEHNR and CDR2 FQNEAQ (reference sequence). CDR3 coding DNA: TGTGCCAGCAGCCTCGGCCGTCCAGGGACAGGGGGCCTCAATCAGCCCCAGCATTTT. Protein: CASSLGRPGTGGLNQPQHF.

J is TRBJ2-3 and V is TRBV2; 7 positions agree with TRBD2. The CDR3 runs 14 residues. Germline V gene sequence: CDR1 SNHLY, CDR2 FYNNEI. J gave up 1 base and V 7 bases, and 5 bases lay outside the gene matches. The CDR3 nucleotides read TGTGCCAGCATAATCCGGGGGGGCACAGATACGCAGTATTTT. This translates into CASIIRGGTDTQYF.

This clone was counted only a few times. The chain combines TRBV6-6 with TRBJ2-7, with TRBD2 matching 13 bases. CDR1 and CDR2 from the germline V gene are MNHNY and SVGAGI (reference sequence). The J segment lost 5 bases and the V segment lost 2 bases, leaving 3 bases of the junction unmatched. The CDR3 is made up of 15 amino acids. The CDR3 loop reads CASSYRTSGGDEQYF. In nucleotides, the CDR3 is TGTGCCAGCAGTTACCGAACTAGCGGGGGGGACGAGCAGTACTTC.

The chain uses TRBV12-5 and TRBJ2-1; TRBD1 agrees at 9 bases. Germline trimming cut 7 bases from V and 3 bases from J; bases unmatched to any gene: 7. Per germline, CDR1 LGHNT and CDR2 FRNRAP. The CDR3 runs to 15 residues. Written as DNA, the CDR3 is TGTGCTAGTGCCAGGGACAGGGCCGTCTACAATGAGCAGTTCTTC. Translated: CASARDRAVYNEQFF.

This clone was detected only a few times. CDR3 coding DNA: TGTGCCAGCAGCTTAGCGGTCCTAGCGGGGGGGCAAGTCAAAAACATTCAGTACTTC. Its protein is CASSLAVLAGGQVKNIQYF. The rearrangement uses TRBV7-9 and TRBJ2-4; 12 bases are a match to TRBD2. V shed 0 bases, J shed 3 bases, and the junction held 9 bases outside the gene matches. Germline loops: CDR1 SEHNR, CDR2 FQNEAQ (reference sequence). The CDR3 runs 19 residues.

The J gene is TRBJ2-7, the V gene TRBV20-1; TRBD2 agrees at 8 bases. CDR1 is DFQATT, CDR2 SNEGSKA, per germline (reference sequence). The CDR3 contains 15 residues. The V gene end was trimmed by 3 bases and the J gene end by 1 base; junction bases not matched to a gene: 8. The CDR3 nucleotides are TGCAGTGCTAGTGGGTCGGGGGGGCGGTCCTACGAGCAGTACTTC. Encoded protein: CSASGSGGRSYEQYF.